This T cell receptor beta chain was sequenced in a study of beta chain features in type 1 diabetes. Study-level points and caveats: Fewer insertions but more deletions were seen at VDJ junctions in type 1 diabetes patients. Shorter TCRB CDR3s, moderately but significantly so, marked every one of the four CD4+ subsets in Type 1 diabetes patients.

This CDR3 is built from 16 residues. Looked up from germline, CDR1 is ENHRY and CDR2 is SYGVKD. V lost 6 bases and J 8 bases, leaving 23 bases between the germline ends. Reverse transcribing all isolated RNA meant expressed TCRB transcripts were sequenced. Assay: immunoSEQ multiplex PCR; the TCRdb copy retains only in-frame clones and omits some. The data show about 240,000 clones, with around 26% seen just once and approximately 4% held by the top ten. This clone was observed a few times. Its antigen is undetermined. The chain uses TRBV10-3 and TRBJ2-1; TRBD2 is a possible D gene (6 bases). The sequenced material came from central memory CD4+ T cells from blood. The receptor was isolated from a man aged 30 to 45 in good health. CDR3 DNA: TGTGCCATCAGCGAAACTGGCACGGGAGCCACGGATGAGCAGTTCTTC. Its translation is CAISETGTGATDEQFF.